Below are 15 T cell receptor beta chains sequenced from a single sample in a study of CD8+ T cells in alopecia areata. Following RNA extraction, reverse transcription yielded cDNA that acted as the sequencing template. Data came from immunoSEQ multiplex PCR; TCRdb stores just in-frame clones and leaves some out. Counted here are around 19,000 clones, roughly 60% occurring once; the ten biggest clones make up less than 5.5%. CD4+ cells of roughly 5 patients were further sorted as CD25+CD127-. Sequencing used CD4+ Tregs sorted from blood. The receptors derive from a human donor with alopecia areata.

This clone was seen only once. The V and J genes are TRBV28 and TRBJ2-1; 7 bases match TRBD2. Trimming at V came to 2 bases and at J to 6 bases, leaving 4 bases not matched to a gene. Germline lookup yields CDR1 MDHEN and CDR2 SYDVKM. The CDR3 is made up of 14 amino acids. Written as DNA, the CDR3 is TGTGCCAGCAGTTTAGCGGGAGCCGGCAATGAGCAGTTCTTC. Translation gives CASSLAGAGNEQFF.

The chain combines TRBV10-2 with TRBJ2-3, with 10 bases aligning to TRBD2. Trimming took 6 bases from V and 8 from J; bases not matched to a gene: 11. This CDR3 has 15 residues. The germline V gene encodes CDR1 WSHSY and CDR2 SAAADI. In nucleotides, the CDR3 is TGCGCCAGCAGGGAAGGACTAGCGGCCCCAGGTACGCAGTATTTT. Its translation is CASREGLAAPGTQYF.

The V and J genes are TRBV28 and TRBJ2-7; a weak D match, TRBD1 (6 bases). CDR1 MDHEN and CDR2 SYDVKM come from the germline V gene. The CDR3 spans 15 residues. Trimming left V 5 bases short and J 1 base short, with 15 bases between. CDR3 DNA: TGTGCCAGCAGTCCCACAGGGTTTCAGTCCTACGAGCAGTACTTC. Residues: CASSPTGFQSYEQYF.

This clone came up a few times. V usage is TRBV29-1 and J usage is TRBJ2-7, with 10 bases aligning to TRBD2. From germline, CDR1 is SQVTM and CDR2 ANQGSEA. The CDR3 runs 14 residues. Trimming removed 6 bases from V and 0 bases from J; junction bases left unmatched: 5. The CDR3 protein is CSVATSGNSYEQYF. The CDR3 DNA reads as TGCAGCGTGGCAACTAGCGGGAACTCCTACGAGCAGTACTTC.

This clone appeared once. J is TRBJ1-2 and V is TRBV25-1; D unclear. Germline CDR1 is MGHDK and CDR2 is SYGVNS. Trimming shortened V by 6 bases and J by 0 bases, and 11 bases separated the two germline ends. The CDR3 runs to 14 residues. Here the CDR3 DNA reads TGTGCCAGCAGATCTAAGACACCTAACTATGGCTACACCTTC. Its protein is CASRSKTPNYGYTF.

J is TRBJ2-3 and V is TRBV7-2; D perhaps matches TRBD2 (6 bases). V lost 3 bases, J lost 2 bases, and 9 bases lay in between. The CDR3 spans 14 residues. Germline lookup yields CDR1 SGHTA and CDR2 FQGNSA. CDR3 DNA sequence: TGTGCCAGCAGCTTGGAGGGTTTCACAGATACGCAGTATTTT. This codes for CASSLEGFTDTQYF.

V and J are TRBV7-2 and TRBJ1-3, with 9 nucleotides matching TRBD1. Per the germline V gene, CDR1 is SGHTA and CDR2 is FQGNSA. V dropped 5 bases and J dropped 4; count of bases not matched to a gene: 6. CDR3 length: 15 amino acids. CDR3 DNA: TGTGCCAGCAGCCTACAGGGGGCTCCCGGAAACACCATATATTTT. Translating it yields CASSLQGAPGNTIYF.

The gene calls are TRBV28 and TRBJ2-4, with D tentatively TRBD1 (6 bases). CDR3 size: 13 residues. V lost 6 bases, J lost 8 bases, and 14 bases lay in between. Germline V gene data show CDR1 as MDHEN and CDR2 as SYDVKM. The CDR3 DNA sequence: TGTGCCAGCAGGGGACAAAAGTGGGACATTCAGTACTTC. This gives the protein CASRGQKWDIQYF.

The chain recombines TRBV9 with TRBJ1-1, with D tentatively TRBD1 (5 bases). This CDR3 is built from 14 residues. Between the trimmed V and J ends, which lost 0 bases and 3 bases, there was a span of 9 bases. CDR1 is SGDLS and CDR2 is YYNGEE in the germline V gene. This CDR3 reads CASSVEGRDTEAFF. The CDR3 DNA sequence: TGTGCCAGCAGCGTAGAGGGGAGGGACACTGAAGCTTTCTTT. The full variable domain, with the rest looked up from reference TRBV9 and TRBJ1-1, is DSGVTQTPKHLITATGQRVTLRCSPRSGDLSVYWYQQSLDQGLQFLIQYYNGEERAKGNILERFSAQQFPDLHSELNLSSLELGDSALYFCASSVEGRDTEAFFGQGTRLTVV.

The chain has TRBV7-2 and TRBJ1-1; D gene uncertain. Germline values: CDR1 SGHTA, CDR2 FQGNSA. This CDR3 contains 15 residues. V lost 4 bases and J 8 bases, leaving 20 bases between the germline ends. Here the CDR3 DNA reads TGTGCCAGCAGCTCACACACAAGGCTGGGAACCGAAGCTTTCTTT. This translates into CASSSHTRLGTEAFF.

The chain combines TRBV6-6 with TRBJ2-7; TRBD2 aligns across 7 bases. The V gene's germline CDR1 is MNHNY and CDR2 SVGAGI (reference sequence). Unmatched junction bases numbered 4, after V lost 4 bases and J lost 1 base. CDR3 size: 14 residues. CDR3 region: CASSSRGGSYEQYF. In nucleotides, the CDR3 is TGTGCCAGCAGTTCCCGCGGGGGTTCCTACGAGCAGTACTTC.

The chain links TRBV7-8 to TRBJ2-3, with 7 nucleotides matching TRBD1. The CDR3 runs to 15 residues. With 4 bases clipped from V and 2 bases from J, the junction kept 6 bases outside the gene matches. The germline CDR1 and CDR2 sequences are SGHVS and FQNEAQ. CDR3 sequence reads: CASSYPGTDTDTQYF. DNA for the CDR3: TGTGCCAGCAGCTACCCCGGGACAGACACAGATACGCAGTATTTT.

The chain joins TRBV28 to TRBJ1-6; perhaps TRBD1 as D (5 bases). The CDR3 consists of 11 residues. Trimming took 3 bases from V and 16 from J, leaving 10 bases between them. Germline CDR1 and CDR2: MDHEN and SYDVKM. CDR3 residues: CASSLGGPLHF. The CDR3 DNA sequence: TGTGCCAGCAGTTTGGGGGGACCACTCCACTTT. The variable domain in full, with the rest retrieved from reference TRBV28 and TRBJ1-6, is DVKVTQSSRYLVKRTGEKVFLECVQDMDHENMFWYRQDPGLGLRLIYFSYDVKMKEKGDIPEGYSVSREKKERFSLILESASTNQTSMYLCASSLGGPLHFGNGTRLTVT.

This rearrangement joins TRBV5-1 to TRBJ2-5; 8 bases are shared with TRBD2. The CDR3 length is 12 residues. V lost 3 bases to trimming and J lost 10 bases; unmatched junction nucleotides: 5. Germline CDR1 SGHRS, CDR2 YFSETQ. The CDR3 here is CASSYERGIQYF. DNA for the CDR3: TGCGCCAGCAGCTATGAGCGGGGGATCCAGTACTTC.

This clone was observed a handful of times. J is TRBJ2-7 and V is TRBV29-1; TRBD1 matches 7 bases. From germline, CDR1 is SQVTM and CDR2 ANQGSEA. This CDR3 comprises 14 residues. V dropped 5 bases and J dropped 2; count of bases not matched to a gene: 9. The CDR3 is CSVRDSAYPYEQYF. The CDR3 DNA reads as TGCAGCGTTCGGGACAGCGCCTACCCCTACGAGCAGTACTTC.